This TCR beta chain appears in the sequencing data of a study of blood T cell repertoires in COVID-19. Study information: T cells, B-cell-depleted T cells, or PBMCs supplied cDNA or gDNA.

The table lists this clone with a count of one. Under the authors' procedure: Amplification of reference gene primers provided the estimated nucleated cell counts. Assay: immunoSEQ multiplex PCR; the TCRdb copy retains only in-frame clones and omits some. Clone size and V and J calls were adopted from that table, with D and trimming inferred from the DNA. The data show 400,000 or so clones, with approximately 90% seen just once and about 1.1% held by the top ten. This TCR derives from a man between 25 and 39 years old who had recovered from COVID-19. What was sequenced was PBMCs or T cells enriched from blood (not recorded which).

CDR3 sequence (DNA): TGTGCCAGCAGCCCTGGCTTGGAGCAGTTCTTC. Translating gives CASSPGLEQFF. The chain carries TRBV5-4 and TRBJ2-1; D ambiguous. Per the germline V gene, CDR1 is SGHNT and CDR2 is YYREEE (reference sequence). CDR3 length equals 11 residues. The V gene lost 4 bases and the J gene lost 10 bases, with 9 bases spanning the gap.